Shown below are 17 T cell receptor beta chains from a single sample sequenced in a study of blood T cell repertoires in COVID-19 (dated by TCRdb to the early 2020s). Library construction relied on the immunoSEQ multiplex PCR assay. TCRdb limited this immuneACCESS table to in-frame rearrangements with V and J called. A share of clones is missing; checked studies link under half to unresolved V genes, and the rest is unexplained. Across this sample there are around 91,000 clones, with less than 85% seen only once. Around 39% of the sample lies in the top ten. Sequenced input: peripheral blood. The receptors were gathered from an elderly man with acute or convalescent COVID-19.

This rearrangement joins TRBV9 to TRBJ2-1; 7 nucleotides line up with TRBD2. Unmatched junction bases numbered 24, after V lost 0 bases and J lost 12 bases. The CDR3 extends over 19 amino acids. In germline, CDR1 is SGDLS, CDR2 YYNGEE. In DNA, the CDR3 is TGTGCCAGCAGCGTAGTAGCGAGCGGGCTAGCGGATATCCCGCCCGCGCAGTTCTTC. Amino acid sequence: CASSVVASGLADIPPAQFF.

The rearrangement links TRBV11-3 to TRBJ2-6, with 8 nucleotides matching TRBD1. After removal of 8 bases from V and 0 bases from J, the junction contained 6 bases not matched to a gene. CDR3 length: 16 amino acids. Germline assignment: CDR1 SGHNT and CDR2 YENEEA. DNA for the CDR3: TGTGCCAGCGGGACAGGTGTTAACTCTGGGGCCAACGTCCTGACTTTC. Protein: CASGTGVNSGANVLTF.

This clone was detected only once. One junction end does not reproduce the germline sequence, and a read error may be involved. The gene calls are TRBV3-1 (or the pseudogene TRBV3-2) and TRBJ2-6, with D tentatively TRBD1 (5 bases). Germline CDR1 LGHDT, CDR2 YNNKEL (reference sequence). CDR3 length equals 16 residues. The CDR3 bases are TGTGCCAGCAGCCACCCCCACCGCTCTGGGGCCAACGTCTTGACTTTC. Protein: CASSHPHRSGANVLTF.

The CDR3, as DNA: TGTGCCAGCAGCTTAGGGAGACAGGGTGGAGATCAGCCCCAGCATTTT. As protein: CASSLGRQGGDQPQHF. The chain couples TRBV7-8 to TRBJ1-5; 7 nucleotides line up with TRBD1. Losses at the gene ends were 1 base for V and 5 bases for J; bases not matched to a gene: 8. The CDR3 loop spans 16 amino acids. Looked up from germline, CDR1 is SGHVS and CDR2 is FQNEAQ.

This clone is judged medium-sized. This chain uses TRBV11-3 with TRBJ2-2; 8 nucleotides line up with TRBD1. The length of the CDR3 is 14 residues. Trimming removed 5 bases from V and 10 bases from J; junction bases left unmatched: 9. Looked up from germline, CDR1 is SGHNT and CDR2 is YENEEA. DNA for the CDR3: TGTGCCAGCAGCCCTAGGACAGGGTACGAGGAGCTGTTTTTT. Protein sequence: CASSPRTGYEELFF.

The chain joins TRBV6-5 to TRBJ1-4; D perhaps matches TRBD1 (6 bases). Trimming shortened V by 8 bases and J by 8 bases, and 18 bases separated the two germline ends. The germline V gene has CDR1 MNHEY and CDR2 SVGAGI. CDR3 length: 14 amino acids. CDR3 amino acids: CASVRQARGEKLFF. The DNA of the CDR3 is TGTGCCAGCGTTAGACAGGCCCGTGGAGAAAAACTGTTTTTT.

V usage is TRBV15 and J usage is TRBJ2-2, with TRBD2 matching over 10 bases. The V segment lost 0 bases and the J segment 8 bases; nucleotides outside the gene matches: 9. The CDR3 has 17 residues. CDR1 is LNHNV and CDR2 is YYDKDF in the germline V gene (reference sequence). The CDR3 loop is CATSRDRSSSGSGELFF. The CDR3 DNA follows: TGTGCCACCAGCAGAGATCGGTCGTCTAGCGGGAGTGGGGAGCTGTTTTTT.

The V gene is TRBV30, the J gene TRBJ1-4, with D tentatively TRBD1 (6 bases). Germline V gene lookup returns CDR1 GTSNPN and CDR2 SVGIG (reference sequence). The CDR3 extends over 15 amino acids. V gave up 3 bases and J gave up 5 bases, with 16 bases separating them. The CDR3 nucleotides read TGTGCCTGGAGCCTAAAGACAGGCCAAAATGAAAAACTGTTTTTT. Its translation: CAWSLKTGQNEKLFF.

The genes are TRBV5-1 and TRBJ2-5; possible D gene TRBD2, 5 bases. CDR1 SGHRS and CDR2 YFSETQ come from the germline V gene. The ends were cut back, 3 bases at V and 1 base at J, with 13 bases in the middle. This CDR3 is built from 15 residues. For the CDR3, the DNA is TGCGCCAGCAGCTGGAGGCCCGATAGCCAAGAGACCCAGTACTTC. Its protein is CASSWRPDSQETQYF. Combining the CDR3 with reference TRBV5-1 and TRBJ2-5 gives the whole variable domain KAGVTQTPRYLIKTRGQQVTLSCSPISGHRSVSWYQQTPGQGLQFLFEYFSETQRNKGNFPGRFSGRQFSNSRSEMNVSTLELGDSALYLCASSWRPDSQETQYFGPGTRLLVL.

V and J are TRBV19 and TRBJ2-7; 8 nucleotides line up with TRBD1. V shed 3 bases and J 6 bases; nucleotides not matched to a gene: 4. Germline values: CDR1 LNHDA, CDR2 SQIVND (reference sequence). This CDR3 is built from 13 residues. The chain's CDR3 is CASSMTGVREQYF. CDR3 DNA: TGTGCCAGTAGTATGACAGGGGTTCGCGAGCAGTACTTC.

V is TRBV12-3 or TRBV12-4 and J is TRBJ1-6; D gene uncertain. This CDR3 region has 12 residues. V was cut by 5 bases and J by 8 bases, with 7 bases left in between. CDR3 nucleotides: TGTGCCAGCAGTCCGAGGGATTCACCCCTCCACTTT. It is translated as CASSPRDSPLHF.

The sample holds a few counts of this clone. This sequence joins TRBV19 and TRBJ1-1; D call uncertain. This CDR3 contains 12 residues. Looked up from germline, CDR1 is LNHDA and CDR2 is SQIVND (reference sequence). The ends were cut back, 2 bases at V and 5 bases at J, with 6 bases in the middle. CDR3 sequence reads: CASSISSTEAFF. CDR3 sequence (DNA): TGTGCCAGTAGTATAAGCTCGACTGAAGCTTTCTTT.

V and J are TRBV6-6 and TRBJ2-1, with D perhaps matching TRBD2 (6 bases). Looked up from germline, CDR1 is MNHNY and CDR2 is SVGAGI (reference sequence). CDR3 size: 15 residues. The V end lost 5 bases, the J end lost 5 bases, and 16 bases lay between the germline ends. The CDR3 region has the DNA TGTGCCAGCAGTAAAACGGGACTCCAAAACAATGAGCAGTTCTTC. Protein sequence: CASSKTGLQNNEQFF.

The DNA for the CDR3 is TGTGCCAGCAGCTCGAACCCCCGGGGACTAGCGGGAGGGCCTTCCTACAATGAGCAGTTCTTC. This encodes CASSSNPRGLAGGPSYNEQFF. This chain links TRBV7-8 with TRBJ2-1, with 16 bases fitting TRBD2. Germline CDR1 is SGHVS and CDR2 is FQNEAQ. The CDR3 has 21 residues. After removal of 4 bases from V and 1 base from J, the junction contained 13 bases not matched to a gene.

V and J are TRBV9 and TRBJ2-4, with 9 bases that match TRBD1. The germline V gene has CDR1 SGDLS and CDR2 YYNGEE. The ends lost 3 bases at V and 8 bases at J; junction bases unmatched: 9. This CDR3 has 15 residues. CDR3 DNA: TGTGCCAGCAGCGCCCCCGGGACAGGGAGTCACATTCAGTACTTC. It yields the protein CASSAPGTGSHIQYF.

This sequence joins TRBV7-9 and TRBJ1-2, with 7 bases aligning to TRBD1. Germline V gives CDR1 SEHNR, CDR2 FQNEAQ (reference sequence). The CDR3 runs to 14 residues. With V trimmed by 4 bases and J by 0 bases, 2 bases remained unmatched. CDR3 DNA: TGTGCCAGCAGCTCGACAGGGTCTAACTATGGCTACACCTTC. Translated, it gives CASSSTGSNYGYTF.

V usage is TRBV6-5 and J usage is TRBJ1-6; 7 nucleotides agree with TRBD1. CDR1 is MNHEY and CDR2 is SVGAGI in the germline V gene. V lost 7 bases, J lost 7 bases, and 7 bases stayed unmatched. The length of the CDR3 is 14 residues. For the CDR3, the DNA is TGTGCCAGCAAATCCGGGACAGACAATTCACCCCTCCACTTT. Its translation: CASKSGTDNSPLHF.